The entry below describes one TCR beta chain. This clonotype was found a few times. There is no known antigen for this receptor. No much larger clonotype is one base removed from it; base qualities were not supplied. These data come from a study of lung T cells in sarcoidosis with Löfgren's syndrome (dated by TCRdb to about 2017). Regarding the complete study: Sarcoidosis was characterized as a granulomatous, predominantly pulmonary disease marked by accumulation of CD4+ T cells in bronchoalveolar lavage fluid. The repertoire analyses centered on Lofgren's syndrome patients.

V is shortened by 5 bases, J by 1 base, and the region joining them spans 15 bases. The CDR3 sequence holds 15 residues, the cysteine and phenylalanine included. Only the CDR3 part of the read is kept: 45 bases, read in frame from the first base. Reading the germline V gene gives CDR1 SGHRS and CDR2 YFSETQ. Sequencing was performed on an Illumina MiSeq. The public reads were quality trimmed at Q25 with fastp and then assembled into clones with MiXCR by TCRdb, keeping productive beta chains. Rows with a matching CDR3 protein are joined into one entry that keeps the most common DNA and genes. Recorded for this sample are 55,000 to 80,000 distinct CDR3 sequences; 21% of them occurred a single time. The biggest ten clones account for about 2% of the sample. The investigation overall reported the following: Recognition of a sarcoidosis-associated antigen was only suggested, and the antigen itself remained putative and was not identified. In alphabeta pairing analysis, TRAV12-1 was found to pair preferentially with TRBV2, and CDR3 homology was shown by the resulting paired TCRs. In Lofgren's syndrome patients, relative to control subjects, TRAV12-1 and TRBV2 were reported to be the most expanded V gene segments. TRAV12-1 and TRBV2 CDR3 motifs were reported to be shared among multiple Löfgren's syndrome patients, suggesting public CD4+ TCR repertoires.

This receptor was identified in a human donor with sarcoidosis (Löfgren's syndrome or another form), or a control subject (not recorded which). This receptor chain uses TRBV5-1 and TRBJ2-5, with a weak D call of TRBD1 (6 bases match). Material for sequencing was CD4+ T cells from PBMCs. In nucleotides, the sequence is TGCGCCAGCAGTAGTGGACAGCTCCTCCAAGAGACCCAGTACTTC. Its translation is CASSSGQLLQETQYF.